This record looks at one T cell receptor (beta chain) sequence and its context. This entry comes from a study of T cells after yellow fever vaccination. V lost 5 bases, J lost 0 bases, and 18 bases lay in between. CDR3 length: 18 residues. Germline V gives CDR1 KGHDR, CDR2 SFDVKD. TCRdb ran MiXCR on the 5' RACE reads and lists one entry per CDR3 protein. This table has approximately 340,000 distinct CDR3 sequences, 7.5% to 9% appearing once. The chain combines TRBV24-1 with TRBJ2-2; D possibly corresponds to TRBD1 (6 bases). The TCR comes from a young man who received the YFV17D yellow fever vaccine. Sample: PBMCs, taken on the day of the first yellow fever vaccination. CDR3 sequence reads: CATSGPDGQSTNTGELFF. The CDR3 DNA follows: TGTGCCACCAGTGGCCCAGATGGACAGTCGACGAACACCGGGGAGCTGTTTTTT.